The 12 T cell receptor beta chains listed next were all sequenced from one sample in a study of CD8 T cells in Susac syndrome. When the RNA was reverse transcribed, random hexamers were used with an input of roughly 0.45 to 1 ug. MiXCR was run by TCRdb on the immunoSEQ multiplex PCR reads, yielding one entry per CDR3 protein. The table records 330,000 or so distinct CDR3 sequences, 85% of them present only once. The sequenced sample consisted of CD8+ T cells from PBMCs. These receptors originate from a human donor with multiple sclerosis.

This clonotype was observed a handful of times. The chain is built from TRBV5-6 and TRBJ1-1, with D hard to call. Trimming took off 4 bases at V and 0 bases at J, with 22 bases between the two ends. The CDR3 totals 18 residues. The germline CDR1 and CDR2 sequences are SGHDT and YYEEEE. Here the CDR3 reads CASSPQVFSWSLNTEAFF. The CDR3 DNA reads as TGTGCCAGCAGCCCCCAAGTTTTTTCGTGGAGCCTGAACACTGAAGCTTTCTTT.

V usage is TRBV4-3 and J usage is TRBJ2-2; D may be TRBD2 (5 bases). The germline CDR1 and CDR2 sequences are LGHNA and YSLEER. The CDR3 is made up of 14 amino acids. V was trimmed by 0 bases and J by 5 bases, leaving 7 bases between them. The CDR3 loop is CASSQDEGTGELFF. In nucleotides, the CDR3 is TGCGCCAGCAGCCAAGATGAGGGAACCGGGGAGCTGTTTTTT.

This clonotype was recorded once. The chain uses TRBV13 and TRBJ2-1, with D tentatively TRBD1 or TRBD2 (5 bases each). The ends were cut back, 5 bases at V and 6 bases at J, with 11 bases in the middle. The CDR3 has 13 amino acids. Germline-derived CDR1 and CDR2 are PRHDT and FYEKMQ (reference sequence). CDR3 region: CASSDGTTNEQFF. The DNA of the CDR3 is TGTGCCAGCAGCGACGGGACGACCAATGAGCAGTTCTTC.

This sequence joins TRBV5-4 and TRBJ2-1, with a possible D match to TRBD2 (7 bases). The germline V gene encodes CDR1 SGHNT and CDR2 YYREEE (reference sequence). Trimming took 2 bases from V and 4 from J, leaving 10 bases between them. CDR3 size: 14 residues. CDR3 amino acids: CASSLQGGYNEQFF. In nucleotides, the CDR3 is TGTGCCAGCAGCTTACAGGGAGGGTACAATGAGCAGTTCTTC.

The chain is built from TRBV19 and TRBJ1-1; no definite D call. The germline V gene encodes CDR1 LNHDA and CDR2 SQIVND (reference sequence). The CDR3 contains 14 residues. V lost 10 bases and J lost 0, with 15 bases in between. The DNA for the CDR3 is TGTGCCACCCAGCGGTTTTTCATGAACACTGAAGCTTTCTTT. Protein product: CATQRFFMNTEAFF.

The chain recombines TRBV6-1 with TRBJ1-1; weak D call: TRBD1 (5 bases). Looked up from germline, CDR1 is MNHNS and CDR2 is SASEGT. This CDR3 has 14 residues. Deletions cut 0 bases from V and 7 bases from J, with 12 bases between. CDR3 sequence: CASSEAGGAVEAFF. DNA for the CDR3: TGTGCCAGCAGTGAAGCGGGGGGAGCAGTTGAAGCTTTCTTT.

The chain links TRBV7-2 to TRBJ2-7, with 8 bases lining up with TRBD1. V was clipped by 3 bases and J by 3 bases; unmatched bases: 4. The CDR3 loop spans 14 amino acids. CDR1 is SGHTA, CDR2 FQGNSA, per germline. CDR3 in DNA: TGTGCCAGCAGCTTCAACAGGGGGTTCTACGAGCAGTACTTC. It encodes CASSFNRGFYEQYF.

This clonotype was observed once. The chain couples TRBV9 to TRBJ2-1; D may be TRBD1 or TRBD2 (6 bases each). V was cut by 2 bases and J by 4 bases, with 13 bases left in between. The CDR3 loop spans 15 amino acids. Germline CDR1 SGDLS, CDR2 YYNGEE. CDR3 sequence reads: CASSVGGGRYNEQFF. In DNA form, the CDR3 reads TGTGCCAGCAGCGTTGGAGGGGGGAGATACAATGAGCAGTTCTTC.

This clonotype was seen a few times. The rearrangement joins TRBV7-6 to TRBJ2-1, with D tentatively TRBD1 or TRBD2 (5 bases each). Germline V gene sequence: CDR1 SGHVS, CDR2 FNYEAQ. The length of the CDR3 is 15 residues. Trimming left V 5 bases short and J 2 bases short, with 13 bases between. CDR3 sequence reads: CASSSWDGAYNEQFF. The CDR3 nucleotides read TGTGCCAGCAGCAGCTGGGACGGAGCCTACAATGAGCAGTTCTTC.

The CDR3 region has the DNA TGCAGTGCTAGTACCGGGACAAACTATGGCTACACCTTC. Its protein product is CSASTGTNYGYTF. The chain couples TRBV20-1 to TRBJ1-2; the D gene is possibly TRBD1 (6 bases). The CDR3 has 13 residues. In germline, CDR1 is DFQATT, CDR2 SNEGSKA (reference sequence). Trimming stripped 3 bases from V and 2 bases from J, with 10 bases between.

The chain carries TRBV19 and TRBJ2-7; 9 bases line up with TRBD2. V lost 3 bases, J lost 3 bases, and 3 bases stayed unmatched. CDR3 size: 14 residues. Per germline, CDR1 LNHDA and CDR2 SQIVND (reference sequence). CDR3 sequence reads: CASSIQLAGYEQYF. The CDR3 DNA follows: TGTGCCAGTAGTATCCAACTAGCGGGCTACGAGCAGTACTTC.

The chain employs TRBV27 and TRBJ2-7; 9 bases agree with TRBD2. The CDR3 is 15 amino acids. V gave up 3 bases and J gave up 4 bases; unmatched junction bases: 7. Germline CDR1 MNHEY, CDR2 SMNVEV (reference sequence). CDR3 coding DNA: TGTGCCAGCAGTTTCGCGGGAGGGCCAGGTTACGAGCAGTACTTC. Translated, it gives CASSFAGGPGYEQYF.